Each of the 21 T cell receptor beta chains below was sequenced from the same sample in a study of OX40 agonist ivuxolimab in advanced cancers. Preparation of the library involved the immunoSEQ multiplex PCR assay. TCRdb stores this immuneACCESS table with in-frame sequences only. Part of the clones is absent; in the studies checked, under half of the shortfall reflects unresolved V genes, and no reason is known for the rest. The sample contains some 130,000 clones, 75% to 95% of them found a single time. The ten largest clonotypes hold roughly 0.99% of the sample. The specimen was CD4+ or CD8+ T cells sorted from blood, collected in a trial of the OX40 agonist ivuxolimab. These receptor sequences come from an adult with an advanced solid tumor such as melanoma, head and neck, liver or kidney cancer.

This clone was observed a handful of times. The J gene is TRBJ1-5, the V gene TRBV28; no clear D. Looked up from germline, CDR1 is MDHEN and CDR2 is SYDVKM. The CDR3 runs to 14 residues. Between the trimmed V and J ends, which lost 7 bases and 4 bases, there was a span of 14 bases. CDR3 nucleotide sequence: TGTGCCAGCATAACTCCCCTTCTTAATCAGCCCCAGCATTTT. It codes for CASITPLLNQPQHF.

The V call is TRBV6-5, the J call TRBJ1-1; no reliable D call. The V end was cut by 7 bases, the J end by 6 bases, with 15 bases between. Germline values: CDR1 MNHEY, CDR2 SVGAGI. The CDR3 totals 13 residues. CDR3 amino acids: CASNRQTGAEAFF. As DNA, the CDR3 is TGTGCCAGCAATCGTCAAACTGGGGCTGAAGCTTTCTTT.

The V call is TRBV13, the J call TRBJ1-5; D remains ambiguous. The CDR3 consists of 14 residues. Germline V CDR1 and CDR2: PRHDT, FYEKMQ (reference sequence). Trimming pared 5 bases from V and 1 base from J, leaving 9 bases between. The CDR3 DNA reads as TGTGCCAGCAGCCAACGGTCGAGCAATCAGCCCCAGCATTTT. Translating it yields CASSQRSSNQPQHF. Full variable domain (rest looked up from reference TRBV13 and TRBJ1-5): AAGVIQSPRHLIKEKRETATLKCYPIPRHDTVYWYQQGPGQDPQFLISFYEKMQSDKGSIPDRFSAQQFSDYHSELNMSSLELGDSALYFCASSQRSSNQPQHFGDGTRLSIL.

The genes are TRBV30 and TRBJ1-6; D perhaps matches TRBD1 (5 bases). Germline V gene data show CDR1 as GTSNPN and CDR2 as SVGIG (reference sequence). V lost 6 bases to trimming and J lost 0 bases, with 15 bases between them. The CDR3 contains 16 residues. CDR3 DNA: TGTGCCTGCCCAGTCCGGGGGAGCTCCTATAATTCACCCCTCCACTTT. As protein: CACPVRGSSYNSPLHF.

This rearrangement joins TRBV29-1 to TRBJ1-1; no firm D call. The CDR3 loop spans 13 amino acids. The germline V gene has CDR1 SQVTM and CDR2 ANQGSEA. With 8 bases removed from V and 1 base from J, the gap between germline ends came to 14 bases. The CDR3 protein is CSSRVSGNTEAFF. For the CDR3, the DNA is TGCAGCTCCCGGGTGTCGGGGAACACTGAAGCTTTCTTT.

The chain combines TRBV7-2 with TRBJ1-2; D remains unclear. This CDR3 is 17 amino acids long. V shed 0 bases and J shed 7 bases, with 21 bases lying between them. Germline assignment: CDR1 SGHTA and CDR2 FQGNSA. CDR3 DNA: TGTGCCAGCAGCTTAGCGTATGGTCCTGGGCAGTACTCTGGCTACACCTTC. It is translated as CASSLAYGPGQYSGYTF.

This rearrangement joins TRBV10-1 to TRBJ1-1; D perhaps matches TRBD1 (5 bases). Germline V lookup: CDR1 WNHNN, CDR2 SYGVQD (reference sequence). This CDR3 region has 16 residues. V was shortened by 4 bases and J by 1 base, with 16 bases between the two germline ends. The CDR3 loop reads CASSVGEDGTNTEAFF. The CDR3 nucleotides read TGCGCCAGCAGTGTCGGTGAGGACGGGACGAACACTGAAGCTTTCTTT.

The chain recombines TRBV7-3 with TRBJ2-2; tentative D call: TRBD1 (5 bases). Trimming removed 5 bases from V and 7 bases from J, with 11 bases in between. CDR1 SGHTA and CDR2 FQGTGA come from the germline V gene. CDR3 length: 13 residues. In DNA, the CDR3 is TGTGCCAGCAGCCCCCTGCAGGGCGGGGAGCTGTTTTTT. Translated, it gives CASSPLQGGELFF.

This clone was counted between two and nine times. This chain uses TRBV6-5 with TRBJ1-1; D not certain. V gave up 6 bases and J gave up 1 base, with 9 bases separating them. The CDR3 loop spans 13 amino acids. Germline V gene lookup returns CDR1 MNHEY and CDR2 SVGAGI. The CDR3 spells CASSLQRNTEAFF. CDR3 in DNA: TGTGCCAGCAGCTTACAGAGGAACACTGAAGCTTTCTTT.

The chain couples TRBV6-5 to TRBJ1-5, with D perhaps TRBD1 (6 bases). This CDR3 is 13 amino acids long. Looked up from germline, CDR1 is MNHEY and CDR2 is SVGAGI. With 5 bases removed from V and 7 bases from J, the gap between germline ends came to 12 bases. This CDR3 reads CASSRQDGQPQHF. CDR3 coding DNA: TGTGCCAGCAGTCGACAGGATGGACAGCCCCAGCATTTT.

This chain connects TRBV11-2 to TRBJ1-3, with D hard to call. The CDR3 is made up of 15 amino acids. The V gene's germline CDR1 is SGHAT and CDR2 FQNNGV. V lost 6 bases and J 0 bases, leaving 12 bases between the germline ends. The CDR3 sequence is CASSQTGISGNTIYF. The CDR3 DNA sequence: TGTGCCAGCAGTCAGACCGGGATCTCTGGAAACACCATATATTTT.

V usage is TRBV19 and J usage is TRBJ1-5; D unresolved. With 9 bases removed from V and 8 bases from J, the gap between germline ends came to 17 bases. The CDR3 extends over 13 amino acids. Germline values: CDR1 LNHDA, CDR2 SQIVND (reference sequence). The CDR3 spells CASSLFLREPQHF. The DNA of the CDR3 is TGTGCCAGCAGTTTATTTCTGCGGGAGCCCCAGCATTTT.

The rearrangement uses TRBV7-9 and TRBJ1-1; no clear D gene. Trimming removed 1 base from V and 1 base from J, with 7 bases in between. This CDR3 is built from 14 residues. Germline loops: CDR1 SEHNR, CDR2 FQNEAQ (reference sequence). Here the CDR3 DNA reads TGTGCCAGCAGCTTAGTGGCAGGGAACACTGAAGCTTTCTTT. Protein: CASSLVAGNTEAFF.

This chain joins TRBV9 and TRBJ1-2, with D unresolved. The germline V and J ends were trimmed by 2 bases and 0 bases, with 11 bases remaining between them. Germline V gene sequence: CDR1 SGDLS, CDR2 YYNGEE. The CDR3 has 15 amino acids. The CDR3 DNA sequence: TGTGCCAGCAGCGTCATTCAAGGAGCTAACTATGGCTACACCTTC. It specifies CASSVIQGANYGYTF.

This chain joins TRBV13 and TRBJ1-2; 10 positions match TRBD1. With V trimmed by 4 bases and J by 4 bases, 6 bases remained unmatched. The CDR3 is 15 amino acids. CDR1 and CDR2 (germline): PRHDT, FYEKMQ (reference sequence). This chain's CDR3 is CASSSGTGVPYGYTF. CDR3 DNA: TGTGCCAGCAGCTCCGGGACAGGGGTTCCCTATGGCTACACCTTC.

The chain recombines TRBV5-1 with TRBJ1-2; no reliable D call. Germline assignment: CDR1 SGHRS and CDR2 YFSETQ. CDR3 size: 15 residues. V lost 4 bases and J 8 bases, leaving 21 bases between the germline ends. CDR3 coding DNA: TGCGCCAGCAGCCTGATCCCGGGCAGACCTGACGGCTACACCTTC. Its translation: CASSLIPGRPDGYTF.

The V call is TRBV28, the J call TRBJ1-4, with 9 bases that match TRBD1. V lost 4 bases to trimming and J lost 4 bases; unmatched junction nucleotides: 10. The CDR3 runs 17 residues. Germline V gene lookup returns CDR1 MDHEN and CDR2 SYDVKM. The CDR3, as DNA: TGTGCCAGCAGTTCCCCCCCCGGACAGGGGAGTAATGAAAAACTGTTTTTT. As protein: CASSSPPGQGSNEKLFF.

The chain is built from TRBV9 and TRBJ1-2; D gene uncertain. V shed 0 bases and J shed 5 bases, with 14 bases lying between them. CDR1 SGDLS and CDR2 YYNGEE come from the germline V gene. The CDR3 totals 15 residues. CDR3 sequence (DNA): TGTGCCAGCAGCGTAGATCCGACTGCTGAGTATGGCTACACCTTC. Translating gives CASSVDPTAEYGYTF.

This clone was detected only a few times. The genes are TRBV7-9 and TRBJ2-5; TRBD1 or TRBD2 may be the D gene (5 bases each). The germline V gene has CDR1 SEHNR and CDR2 FQNEAQ (reference sequence). V was trimmed by 4 bases and J by 5 bases, leaving 14 bases between them. This CDR3 contains 14 residues. The CDR3 reads CASSSGTGRETQYF. The CDR3 nucleotides are TGTGCCAGCAGCTCCGGGACCGGGCGGGAGACCCAGTACTTC. Filled out from reference TRBV7-9 and TRBJ2-5, the complete variable domain reads DTGVSQNPRHKITKRGQNVTFRCDPISEHNRLYWYRQTLGQGPEFLTYFQNEAQLEKSRLLSDRFSAERPKGSFSTLEIQRTEQGDSAMYLCASSSGTGRETQYFGPGTRLLVL.

Turning to this clone: A read error may produce the germline difference seen at one junction end. The V gene is TRBV27, the J gene TRBJ1-6; no definite D call. The CDR3 consists of 13 residues. Germline-derived CDR1 and CDR2 are MNHEY and SMNVEV (reference sequence). For the CDR3, the DNA is TGTGCCAGCAGTTTCCGGGATAAATCACCCCCCCACTTT. It yields the protein CASSFRDKSPPHF.

The chain carries TRBV28 and TRBJ1-1, with 9 bases fitting TRBD1. This CDR3 comprises 13 residues. Germline V lookup: CDR1 MDHEN, CDR2 SYDVKM. Trimming removed 6 bases from V and 6 bases from J; junction bases left unmatched: 5. CDR3 in amino acids: CASRWTGEPEAFF. The CDR3 nucleotides read TGTGCCAGCAGATGGACAGGGGAGCCTGAAGCTTTCTTT.